These 8 T cell receptor beta chains came from one sample sequenced in a study of T cell responses to AZD1222 COVID-19 vaccine. TCRdb's copy holds only in-frame clones and misses some; the assay was immunoSEQ multiplex PCR. The sample lists 120,000 or so clones, about 88% occurring once. Sample: peripheral blood, taken 28 days after the second AZD1222 dose. The receptors originated from an adult who received the AZD1222 COVID-19 vaccine.

The V gene is TRBV7-8, the J gene TRBJ1-3; D may be TRBD1 (5 bases). The CDR3 is made up of 14 amino acids. Deletions cut 5 bases from V and 2 bases from J, with 10 bases between. Germline CDR1 and CDR2: SGHVS and FQNEAQ. The CDR3 protein is CASSVRGAGNTIYF. For the CDR3, the DNA is TGTGCCAGCAGCGTACGGGGGGCTGGAAACACCATATATTTT.

This chain uses TRBV7-9 with TRBJ1-6; TRBD1 agrees at 11 bases. Losses at the gene ends were 1 base for V and 10 bases for J; bases not matched to a gene: 3. The CDR3 sequence is 15 residues long. Per the germline V gene, CDR1 is SEHNR and CDR2 is FQNEAQ (reference sequence). The CDR3, as DNA: TGTGCCAGCAGCTTAGAGGGACAGGGGGAATCACCCCTCCACTTT. Translating gives CASSLEGQGESPLHF.

This chain links TRBV5-5 with TRBJ1-6; TRBD1 matches at 9 bases. Unmatched junction bases numbered 10, after V lost 2 bases and J lost 4 bases. CDR1 and CDR2 from the germline V gene are SGHKS and YYEKEE (reference sequence). This CDR3 spans 18 amino acids. DNA for the CDR3: TGTGCCAGCAGCTTCGTGGAAACAGGGGGCCTATATAATTCACCCCTCCACTTT. Its translation: CASSFVETGGLYNSPLHF.

V gene TRBV30 combines with J gene TRBJ1-6; 11 bases fit TRBD1. V shed 3 bases, J shed 2 bases, and the junction held 6 bases outside the gene matches. Germline CDR1 reads GTSNPN; CDR2 reads SVGIG (reference sequence). The CDR3 is 17 residues long. CDR3 DNA sequence: TGTGCCTGGAGGCGGGACAGGGGGGCCCCCTATAATTCACCCCTCCACTTT. Amino acid sequence: CAWRRDRGAPYNSPLHF.

The V and J genes are TRBV6-5 and TRBJ2-1; 9 bases fit TRBD2. Unmatched junction bases numbered 10, after V lost 6 bases and J lost 7 bases. Per the germline V gene, CDR1 is MNHEY and CDR2 is SVGAGI. The CDR3 covers 15 residues. CDR3 sequence reads: CASRLSGGSGNEQFF. CDR3 sequence (DNA): TGTGCCAGCAGGCTTAGCGGGGGCTCTGGGAATGAGCAGTTCTTC.

This rearrangement joins TRBV18 to TRBJ1-2, with D uncertain. CDR1 and CDR2 (germline): KGHSH, LQKENI. The germline V and J ends were trimmed by 1 base and 4 bases, with 7 bases remaining between them. This CDR3 has 13 residues. The CDR3 is CASSPQERYGYTF. Here the CDR3 DNA reads TGTGCCAGCTCACCACAGGAACGCTATGGCTACACCTTC.

The chain couples TRBV4-3 to TRBJ1-2; no clear D gene. Looked up from germline, CDR1 is LGHNA and CDR2 is YSLEER. The CDR3 totals 14 residues. V shed 0 bases and J shed 4 bases, with 9 bases lying between them. The CDR3 sequence is CASSQDRQAYGYTF. In DNA form, the CDR3 reads TGCGCCAGCAGCCAAGATAGGCAGGCCTATGGCTACACCTTC.

The V call is TRBV4-1, the J call TRBJ1-5; no firm D call. The germline V gene has CDR1 MGHRA and CDR2 YSYEKL. The CDR3 covers 13 residues. Trimming removed 0 bases from V and 7 bases from J, with 7 bases in between. The CDR3 reads CASSQDPGQPQHF. CDR3 nucleotides: TGCGCCAGCAGCCAAGATCCGGGACAGCCCCAGCATTTT.